This TCR beta chain comes out of a study of vaccination effects on CD4 cells after COVID-19 (dated by TCRdb to the early 2020s). About the study as a whole: In the ViraFEST assay, PBMC were stimulated with viral peptide pools, and TCR sequencing was then used to find antigen-specific CD4+ T cell clonotypes based on their expansion. Each participant got two doses of an mRNA SARS-CoV-2 vaccine, either BNT162b2 or mRNA-1273. Pre-vaccine samples were drawn from two convalescent patients 16 days and one week before the first dose, at 142 and 148 days after COVID-19 diagnosis. Each well held fewer than 2.5 million PBMC cultured in IMDM containing about 5.5% human AB serum, around 9.3 IU/ml IL-2 and gentamicin, along with roughly 10 ug/ml peptides. The study compared SARS-CoV-2 spike-specific CD4+ TCR repertoires before and after mRNA vaccination in COVID-19 convalescent patients and infection-naive vaccine recipients. The full study included approximately nine COVID-19 convalescent patients and a handful of SARS-CoV-2-naive healthy vaccine recipients. Cultures from other donors in the study were sequenced using the Oncomine TCR Beta short-read assay on an Illumina iSeq 100. Points the paper makes about the study in general: Limitations of the study were the small number of convalescent patients and the absence of early post-infection timepoints. Marked clonal contraction was observed in both infection-induced and vaccine-induced clones at late post-vaccination timepoints, consistent with waning T cell responses. In convalescent patients, the post-vaccine spike-reactive repertoire consisted mainly of new vaccine-induced clones, largely distinct from infection-induced clones.

V is cut back by 0 bases and J by 3 bases, with 0 bases in the junction unmatched. For CDR1 and CDR2, the germline V gene lists SGHTS and YDEGEE. The CDR3 runs 14 residues from the cysteine to the phenylalanine. CDR3 DNA only is kept here, 42 bases in frame from base 1. After 10 to 11 days of culture, CD4+ T cells were isolated with the EasySep CD4+ T cell isolation kit. Convalescent patients had PCR-confirmed SARS-CoV-2 infection between March and December 2020, before Alpha, Beta and Delta variants emerged in the United States. On days 3 and 7, half of the culture medium was replaced with fresh IL-2-containing medium. Each peptide stimulation condition was cultured in triplicate wells unless otherwise noted. Using Ficoll-Paque Plus gradient centrifugation, PBMC were separated from whole blood and then either used fresh or cryopreserved at -140C. The QIAamp micro DNA kit was used to extract genomic DNA from the cultured CD4+ T cells.

Library prep was done by the immunoSEQ multiplex PCR assay. DNA from the CD4+ T cells that had been cultured and isolated underwent TCR beta CDR3 sequencing. The study's own analysis went as follows. Non-productive TCR sequences were removed and reads were trimmed to the CDR3 region, keeping CDR3s of at least 7 amino acids. The MANAFEST web app was used to pick out antigen-specific clonotypes by comparing their expansion in peptide wells with that in reference cultures. To count as positive, a clone had to show expansion at FDR<0.05 compared with the reference and with all other wells, an odds ratio above 5, and a frequency above 0.1% in two replicate wells. A clonotype was called cross-reactive if it was significantly expanded both in SARS-CoV-2 spike wells and in at least one common cold coronavirus spike condition. Using the stringdist R package, CDR3 similarity was measured by Levenshtein distance, and unrooted trees were constructed with ape in R 3.6.1. TCRdb provides this immuneACCESS table in a form limited to in-frame rearrangements. Some clones are lacking; in checked studies, under half of them reflect an unresolved V gene, and why the rest are absent is not known. The DNA gave D and trimming, while V, J and clone size come from that table. This sample lists about 46,000 clones; 70% to 75% were detected once. The ten largest clones capture approximately 8.6% of the sample.

With regard to this clone: The target of this receptor is not known. The sample holds no much larger clone one base away, and base qualities are not on file.

The sequence came from a human donor who had a prior SARS-CoV-2 infection. The V gene is TRBV5-8 and the J gene is TRBJ2-3, with 8 junctional bases fitting TRBD1. The sequences come from CD4+ T cells from PBMCs cultured without peptide, collected before COVID-19 vaccination. DNA sequence: TGTGCCAGCAGCTTGGACAGGGGGACAGATACGCAGTATTTT. This codes for CASSLDRGTDTQYF.